The clone carrying this TCR beta chain was seen more than once but under ten times. Its antigen is currently unknown. The CDR3 has 12 residues. Germline lookup yields CDR1 MNHNY and CDR2 SVGAGI (reference sequence). V lost 8 bases and J 3 bases, leaving 8 bases between the germline ends. The repertoire was sequenced with immunoSEQ multiplex PCR; TCRdb's copy has only in-frame clones and lacks some. The sample yields approximately 6,000 clones, around 80% seen once. The data were obtained in a study of T cell clonotyping in hematopoietic cell transplantation. Whole-study findings and limits: Graft donor and pretransplant recipient Inverse Simpson Index values predicted broader posttransplant TCR diversity. After transplant, recipient diversity fell while pathologically expanded clonotypes grew through day 180. No sorting was done, leaving CD4 and CD8 contributions mixed.

The TCR comes from a male patient aged 50 to 60 who had an allogeneic stem cell transplant from an unrelated donor, so the T cells may come from the graft donor. Some clones in this sample may be carry-over from other donors' samples. Sequenced here: PBMCs, sampled 100 days after allogeneic stem cell transplant. This chain joins TRBV6-6 and TRBJ2-1; D ambiguous. The CDR3 reads CASGRYYNEQFF. The CDR3 nucleotides read TGTGCCAGCGGAAGGTACTACAATGAGCAGTTCTTC.